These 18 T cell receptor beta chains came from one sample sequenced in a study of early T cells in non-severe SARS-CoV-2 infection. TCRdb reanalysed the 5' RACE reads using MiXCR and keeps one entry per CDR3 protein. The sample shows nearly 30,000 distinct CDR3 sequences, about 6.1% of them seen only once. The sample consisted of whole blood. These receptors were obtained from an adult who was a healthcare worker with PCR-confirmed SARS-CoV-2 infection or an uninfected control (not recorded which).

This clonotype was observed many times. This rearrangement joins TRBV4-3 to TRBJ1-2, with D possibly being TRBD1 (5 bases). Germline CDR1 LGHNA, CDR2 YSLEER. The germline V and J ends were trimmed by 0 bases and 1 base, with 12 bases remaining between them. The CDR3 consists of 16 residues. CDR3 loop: CASSQDGGGINYGYTF. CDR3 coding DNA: TGCGCCAGCAGCCAAGATGGGGGAGGGATTAACTATGGCTACACCTTC.

DNA of the CDR3: TGTGCCAGTAGTATGTTACGCACAGATACGCAGTATTTT. Its translation: CASSMLRTDTQYF. The chain carries TRBV19 and TRBJ2-3, with unresolved D. Trimming removed 3 bases from V and 1 base from J, with 5 bases in between. Per germline, CDR1 LNHDA and CDR2 SQIVND (reference sequence). The length of the CDR3 is 13 residues.

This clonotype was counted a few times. CDR3 in amino acids: CSVPGRRRYTDTQYF. The DNA for the CDR3 is TGCAGTGTTCCGGGCCGAAGACGGTACACAGATACGCAGTATTTT. This sequence joins TRBV20-1 and TRBJ2-3; D is unclear. Between the trimmed V and J ends, which lost 7 bases and 2 bases, there was a span of 19 bases. This CDR3 has 15 amino acids. Germline V lookup: CDR1 DFQATT, CDR2 SNEGSKA (reference sequence).

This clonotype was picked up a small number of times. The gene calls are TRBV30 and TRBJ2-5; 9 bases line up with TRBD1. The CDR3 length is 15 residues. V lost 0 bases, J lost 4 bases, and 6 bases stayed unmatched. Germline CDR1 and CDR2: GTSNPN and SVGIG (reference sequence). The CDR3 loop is CAWSVGGQGRETQYF. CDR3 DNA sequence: TGTGCCTGGAGTGTAGGGGGACAGGGAAGAGAGACCCAGTACTTC.

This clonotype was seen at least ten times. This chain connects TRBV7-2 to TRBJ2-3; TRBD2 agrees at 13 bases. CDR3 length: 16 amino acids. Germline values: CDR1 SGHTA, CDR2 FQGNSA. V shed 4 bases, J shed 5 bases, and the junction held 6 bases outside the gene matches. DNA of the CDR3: TGTGCCAGCAGCTCAGAGGGACTAGCGGGGCAAGATACGCAGTATTTT. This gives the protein CASSSEGLAGQDTQYF.

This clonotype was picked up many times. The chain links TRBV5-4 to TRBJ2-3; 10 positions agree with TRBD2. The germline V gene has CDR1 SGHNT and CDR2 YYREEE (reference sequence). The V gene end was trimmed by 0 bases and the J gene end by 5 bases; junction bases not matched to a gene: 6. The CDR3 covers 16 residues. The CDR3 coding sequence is TGTGCCAGCAGCTTGGGAGCGGGGGGGCTCGGAGATACGCAGTATTTT. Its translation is CASSLGAGGLGDTQYF.

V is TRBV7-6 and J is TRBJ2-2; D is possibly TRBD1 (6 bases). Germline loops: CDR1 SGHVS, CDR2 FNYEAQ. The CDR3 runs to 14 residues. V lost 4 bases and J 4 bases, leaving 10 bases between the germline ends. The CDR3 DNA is TGTGCCAGCAGCTCCCTAGGGGGCACCGGGGAGCTGTTTTTT. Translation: CASSSLGGTGELFF.

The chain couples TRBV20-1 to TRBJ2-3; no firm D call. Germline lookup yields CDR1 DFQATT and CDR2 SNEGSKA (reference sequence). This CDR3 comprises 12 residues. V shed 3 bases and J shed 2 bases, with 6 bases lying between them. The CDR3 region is CSASLVTDTQYF. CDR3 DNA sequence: TGCAGTGCTAGTTTAGTCACAGATACGCAGTATTTT.

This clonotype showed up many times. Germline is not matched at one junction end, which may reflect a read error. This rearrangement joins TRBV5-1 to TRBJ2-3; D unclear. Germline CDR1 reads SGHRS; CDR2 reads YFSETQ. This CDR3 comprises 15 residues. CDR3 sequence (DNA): TGCGCCACCAGCAGGACGGTAGCTAGCACAGATACGCAGTATTTT. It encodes CATSRTVASTDTQYF.

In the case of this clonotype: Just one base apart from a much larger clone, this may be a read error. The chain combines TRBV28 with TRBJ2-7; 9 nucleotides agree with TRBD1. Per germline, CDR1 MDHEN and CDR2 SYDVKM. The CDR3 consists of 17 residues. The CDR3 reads CVSSQGSGTGYRSEQYF. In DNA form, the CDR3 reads TGTGTCAGCAGCCAGGGGTCCGGGACAGGGTACCGCAGCGAGCAGTACTTC.

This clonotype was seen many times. The CDR3 DNA follows: TGTGCCAGCACCGTGTCCAGTGACACTGAAGCTTTCTTT. Residues: CASTVSSDTEAFF. V usage is TRBV7-2 and J usage is TRBJ1-1; D is undetermined. Trimming shortened V by 7 bases and J by 3 bases, and 12 bases separated the two germline ends. The CDR3 runs 13 residues. Germline V CDR1 and CDR2: SGHTA, FQGNSA.

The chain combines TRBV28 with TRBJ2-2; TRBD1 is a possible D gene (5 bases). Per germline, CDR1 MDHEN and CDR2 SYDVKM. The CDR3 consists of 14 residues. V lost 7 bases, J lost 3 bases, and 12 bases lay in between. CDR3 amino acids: CASMGPRDTGELFF. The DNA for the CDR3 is TGTGCCAGCATGGGGCCGCGTGACACCGGGGAGCTGTTTTTT. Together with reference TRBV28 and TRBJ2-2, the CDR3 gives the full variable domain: DVKVTQSSRYLVKRTGEKVFLECVQDMDHENMFWYRQDPGLGLRLIYFSYDVKMKEKGDIPEGYSVSREKKERFSLILESASTNQTSMYLCASMGPRDTGELFFGEGSRLTVL.

CDR3 residues: CSVLLAGGYTDTQYF. The DNA for the CDR3 is TGCAGCGTTCTACTAGCGGGGGGGTACACAGATACGCAGTATTTT. The chain has TRBV29-1 and TRBJ2-3; 13 nucleotides match TRBD2. Germline V gives CDR1 SQVTM, CDR2 ANQGSEA. With V trimmed by 5 bases and J by 2 bases, 4 bases remained unmatched. The CDR3 runs 15 residues.

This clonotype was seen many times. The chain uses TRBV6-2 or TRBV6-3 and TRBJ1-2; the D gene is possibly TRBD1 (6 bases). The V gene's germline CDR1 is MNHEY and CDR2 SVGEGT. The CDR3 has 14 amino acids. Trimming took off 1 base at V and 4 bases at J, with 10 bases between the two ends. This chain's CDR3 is CASSYYRALYGYTF. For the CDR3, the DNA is TGTGCCAGCAGTTACTACAGGGCGCTCTATGGCTACACCTTC.

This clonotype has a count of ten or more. The CDR3 reads CASSSSQGHYGYTF. The CDR3 bases are TGTGCCAGCAGTTCCTCCCAGGGCCATTATGGCTACACCTTC. The chain links TRBV28 to TRBJ1-2; a weak D match, TRBD1 (5 bases). The CDR3 is 14 amino acids. The germline V gene has CDR1 MDHEN and CDR2 SYDVKM. The V and J ends lost 4 bases and 5 bases respectively, with 14 bases between them.

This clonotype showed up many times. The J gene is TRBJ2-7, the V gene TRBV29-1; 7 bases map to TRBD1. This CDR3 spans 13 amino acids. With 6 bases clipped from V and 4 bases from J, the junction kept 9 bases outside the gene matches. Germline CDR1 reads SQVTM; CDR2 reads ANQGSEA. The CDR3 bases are TGCAGCGTAGTAGGGGGCAGCAGTTACGAGCAGTACTTC. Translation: CSVVGGSSYEQYF.

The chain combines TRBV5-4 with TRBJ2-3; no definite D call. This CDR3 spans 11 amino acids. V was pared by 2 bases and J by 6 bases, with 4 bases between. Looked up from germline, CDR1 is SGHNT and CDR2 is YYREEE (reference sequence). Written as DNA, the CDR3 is TGTGCCAGCAGCTTCGCGGATACGCAGTATTTT. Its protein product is CASSFADTQYF.

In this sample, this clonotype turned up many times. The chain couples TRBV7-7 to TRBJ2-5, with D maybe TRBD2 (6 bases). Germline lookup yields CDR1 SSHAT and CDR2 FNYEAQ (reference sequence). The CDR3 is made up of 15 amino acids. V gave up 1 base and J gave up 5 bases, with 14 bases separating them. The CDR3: CASSLVGGAGETQYF. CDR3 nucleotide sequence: TGTGCCAGCAGCTTAGTAGGCGGGGCCGGGGAGACCCAGTACTTC.